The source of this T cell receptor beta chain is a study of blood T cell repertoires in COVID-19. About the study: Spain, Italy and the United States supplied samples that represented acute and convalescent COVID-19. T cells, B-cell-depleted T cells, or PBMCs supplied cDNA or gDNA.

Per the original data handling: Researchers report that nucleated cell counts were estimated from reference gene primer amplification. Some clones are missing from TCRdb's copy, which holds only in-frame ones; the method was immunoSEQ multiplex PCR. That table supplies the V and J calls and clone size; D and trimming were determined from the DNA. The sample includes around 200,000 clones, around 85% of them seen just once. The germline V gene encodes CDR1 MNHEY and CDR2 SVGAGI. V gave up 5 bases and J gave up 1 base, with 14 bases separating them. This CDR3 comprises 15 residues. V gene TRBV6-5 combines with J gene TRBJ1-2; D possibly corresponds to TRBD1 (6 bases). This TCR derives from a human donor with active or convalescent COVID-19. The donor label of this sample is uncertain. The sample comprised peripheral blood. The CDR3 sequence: CASSSGGARNYGYTF. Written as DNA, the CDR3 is TGTGCCAGCAGTAGCGGGGGGGCTCGTAACTATGGCTACACCTTC.